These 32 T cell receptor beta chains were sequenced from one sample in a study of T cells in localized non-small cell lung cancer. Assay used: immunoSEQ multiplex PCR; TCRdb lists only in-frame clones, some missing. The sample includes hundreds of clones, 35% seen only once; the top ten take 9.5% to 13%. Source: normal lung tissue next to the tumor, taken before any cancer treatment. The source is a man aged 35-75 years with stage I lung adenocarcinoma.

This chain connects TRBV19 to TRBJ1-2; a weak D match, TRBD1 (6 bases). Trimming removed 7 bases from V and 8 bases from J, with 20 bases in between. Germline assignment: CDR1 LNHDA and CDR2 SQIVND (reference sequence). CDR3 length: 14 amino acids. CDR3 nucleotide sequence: TGTGCCAGTACCATCGGCGGGGGCACGGGGGGCTACACCTTC. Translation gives CASTIGGGTGGYTF.

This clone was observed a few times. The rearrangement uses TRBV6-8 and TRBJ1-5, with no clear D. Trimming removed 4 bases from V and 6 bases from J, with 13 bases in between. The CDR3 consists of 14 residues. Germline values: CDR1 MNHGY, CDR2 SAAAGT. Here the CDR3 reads CASSSRQSAQPQHF. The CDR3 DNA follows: TGTGCCAGCAGTTCAAGACAATCTGCTCAGCCCCAGCATTTT.

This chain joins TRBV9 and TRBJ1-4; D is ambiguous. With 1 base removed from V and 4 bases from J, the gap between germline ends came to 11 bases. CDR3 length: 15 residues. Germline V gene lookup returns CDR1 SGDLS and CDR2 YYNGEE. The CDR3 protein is CASSVTWRNNEKLFF. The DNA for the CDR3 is TGTGCCAGCAGCGTAACGTGGCGGAATAATGAAAAACTGTTTTTT.

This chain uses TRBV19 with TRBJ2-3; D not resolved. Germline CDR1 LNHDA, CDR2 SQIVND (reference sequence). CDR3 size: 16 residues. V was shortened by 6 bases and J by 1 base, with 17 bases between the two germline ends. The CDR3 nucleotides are TGTGCCAGTAGACCCCCCCGGCCGCACGGCACAGATACGCAGTATTTT. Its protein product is CASRPPRPHGTDTQYF.

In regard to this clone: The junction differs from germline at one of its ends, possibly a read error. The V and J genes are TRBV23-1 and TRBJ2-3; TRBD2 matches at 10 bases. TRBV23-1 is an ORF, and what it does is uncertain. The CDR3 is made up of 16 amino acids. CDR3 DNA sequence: TGCGCCAGCAGCCAATCCCTAGCGGGGGTCACAGATACGCAGTATTTT. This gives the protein CASSQSLAGVTDTQYF.

CDR3: CASRLAGTDTQYF. CDR3 nucleotide sequence: TGTGCCAGTAGACTAGCGGGCACAGATACGCAGTATTTT. The chain employs TRBV19 and TRBJ2-3, with 8 bases lining up with TRBD2. The junction had 0 bases not matched to a gene; V was cut back by 6 bases and J by 1 base. Per germline, CDR1 LNHDA and CDR2 SQIVND (reference sequence). The CDR3 has 13 amino acids.

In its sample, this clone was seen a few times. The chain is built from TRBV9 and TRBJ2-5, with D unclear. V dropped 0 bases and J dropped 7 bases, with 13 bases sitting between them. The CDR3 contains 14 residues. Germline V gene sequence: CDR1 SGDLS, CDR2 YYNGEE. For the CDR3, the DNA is TGTGCCAGCAGCGTAGGATCCGATTCCAGGACCCAGTACTTC. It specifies CASSVGSDSRTQYF.

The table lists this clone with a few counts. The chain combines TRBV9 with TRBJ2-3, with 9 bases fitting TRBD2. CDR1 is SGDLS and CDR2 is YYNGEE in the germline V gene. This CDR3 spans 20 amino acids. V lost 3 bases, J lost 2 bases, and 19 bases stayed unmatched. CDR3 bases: TGTGCCAGCAGCGCGGACCGGGACTCTCCCCTAGCGGGATCCACAGATACGCAGTATTTT. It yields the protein CASSADRDSPLAGSTDTQYF.

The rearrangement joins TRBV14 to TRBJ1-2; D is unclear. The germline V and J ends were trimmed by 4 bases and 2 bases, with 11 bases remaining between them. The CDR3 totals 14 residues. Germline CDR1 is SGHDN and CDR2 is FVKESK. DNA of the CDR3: TGTGCCAGCAGCCGACTAGGTCCCAACTATGGCTACACCTTC. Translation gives CASSRLGPNYGYTF.

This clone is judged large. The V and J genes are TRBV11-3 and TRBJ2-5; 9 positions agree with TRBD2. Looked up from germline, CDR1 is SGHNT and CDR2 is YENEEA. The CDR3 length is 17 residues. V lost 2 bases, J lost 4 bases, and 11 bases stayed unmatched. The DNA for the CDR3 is TGTGCCAGCAGCTTATTCTCGCGGGGGGGTCCCGCAGAGACCCAGTACTTC. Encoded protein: CASSLFSRGGPAETQYF.

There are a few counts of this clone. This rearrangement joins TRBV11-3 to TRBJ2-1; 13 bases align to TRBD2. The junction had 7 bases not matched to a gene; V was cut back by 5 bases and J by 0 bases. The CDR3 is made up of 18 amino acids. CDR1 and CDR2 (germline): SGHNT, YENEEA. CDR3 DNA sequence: TGTGCCAGCAGCCCACGGACTAGCGGGAGATCCTCCTACAATGAGCAGTTCTTC. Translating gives CASSPRTSGRSSYNEQFF.

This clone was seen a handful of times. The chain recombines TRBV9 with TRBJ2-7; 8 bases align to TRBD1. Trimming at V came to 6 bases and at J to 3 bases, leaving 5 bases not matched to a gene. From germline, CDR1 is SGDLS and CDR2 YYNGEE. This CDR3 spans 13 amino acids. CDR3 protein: CASTWTGSYEQYF. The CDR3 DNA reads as TGTGCCAGCACCTGGACAGGGAGCTACGAGCAGTACTTC.

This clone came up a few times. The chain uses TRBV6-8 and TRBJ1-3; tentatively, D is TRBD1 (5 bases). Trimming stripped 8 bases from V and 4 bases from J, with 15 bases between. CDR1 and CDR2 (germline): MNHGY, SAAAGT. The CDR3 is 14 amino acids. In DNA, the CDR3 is TGTGCCAGCTACCTCTCGGGGGTCGGAAACACCATATATTTT. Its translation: CASYLSGVGNTIYF.

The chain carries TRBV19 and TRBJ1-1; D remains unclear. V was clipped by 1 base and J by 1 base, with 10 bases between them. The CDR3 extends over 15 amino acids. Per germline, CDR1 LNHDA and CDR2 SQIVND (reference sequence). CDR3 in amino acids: CASSIGRAKNTEAFF. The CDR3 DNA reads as TGTGCCAGTAGTATAGGGCGGGCAAAGAACACTGAAGCTTTCTTT.

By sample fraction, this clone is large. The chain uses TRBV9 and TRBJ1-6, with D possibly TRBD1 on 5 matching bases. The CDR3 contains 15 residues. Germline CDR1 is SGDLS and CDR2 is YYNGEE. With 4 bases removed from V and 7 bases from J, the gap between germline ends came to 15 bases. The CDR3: CASSPPFGANSPLHF. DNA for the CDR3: TGTGCCAGCAGCCCTCCCTTCGGGGCAAATTCACCCCTCCACTTT.

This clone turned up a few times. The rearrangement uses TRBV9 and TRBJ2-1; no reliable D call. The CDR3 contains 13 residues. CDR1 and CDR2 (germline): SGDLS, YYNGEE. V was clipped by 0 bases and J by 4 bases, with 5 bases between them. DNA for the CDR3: TGTGCCAGCAGCGTAGAGGTTTACAATGAGCAGTTCTTC. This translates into CASSVEVYNEQFF.

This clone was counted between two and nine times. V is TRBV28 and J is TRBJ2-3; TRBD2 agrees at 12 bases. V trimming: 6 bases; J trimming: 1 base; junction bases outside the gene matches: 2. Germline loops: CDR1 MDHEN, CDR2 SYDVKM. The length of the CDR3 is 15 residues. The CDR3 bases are TGTGCCAGCAGCTCTAGCGGGAGGGGCACAGATACGCAGTATTTT. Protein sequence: CASSSSGRGTDTQYF.

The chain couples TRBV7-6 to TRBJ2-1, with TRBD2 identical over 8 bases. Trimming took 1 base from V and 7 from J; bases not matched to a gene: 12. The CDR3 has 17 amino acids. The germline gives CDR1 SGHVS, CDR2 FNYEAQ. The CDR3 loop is CASSLGGSGGIVNEQFF. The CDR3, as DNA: TGTGCCAGCAGCTTAGGGGGAAGCGGGGGAATTGTTAATGAGCAGTTCTTC.

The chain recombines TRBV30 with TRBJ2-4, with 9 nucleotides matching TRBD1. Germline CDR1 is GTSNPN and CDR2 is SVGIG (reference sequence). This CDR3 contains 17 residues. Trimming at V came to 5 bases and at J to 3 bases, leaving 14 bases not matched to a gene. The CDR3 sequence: CAWQRLRDRANKNIQYF. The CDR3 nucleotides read TGTGCCTGGCAACGCCTCAGGGACAGGGCGAACAAAAACATTCAGTACTTC.

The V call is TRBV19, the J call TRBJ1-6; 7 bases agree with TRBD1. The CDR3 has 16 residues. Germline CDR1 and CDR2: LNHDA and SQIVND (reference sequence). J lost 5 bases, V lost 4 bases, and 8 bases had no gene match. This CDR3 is CASSTIRDRDNSPLHF. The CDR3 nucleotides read TGTGCCAGTAGTACCATCAGGGACAGAGATAATTCACCCCTCCACTTT.

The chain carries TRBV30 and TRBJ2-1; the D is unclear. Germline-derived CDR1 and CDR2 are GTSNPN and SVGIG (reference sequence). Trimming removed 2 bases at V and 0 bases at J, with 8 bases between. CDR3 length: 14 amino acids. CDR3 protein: CAWSRTGSYNEQFF. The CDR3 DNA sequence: TGTGCCTGGAGTCGGACCGGCTCCTACAATGAGCAGTTCTTC.

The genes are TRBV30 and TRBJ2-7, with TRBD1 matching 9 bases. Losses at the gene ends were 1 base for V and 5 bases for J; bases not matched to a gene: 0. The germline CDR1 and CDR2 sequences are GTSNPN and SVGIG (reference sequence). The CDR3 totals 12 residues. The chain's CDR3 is CAWSDRGHEQYF. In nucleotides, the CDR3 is TGTGCCTGGAGTGACAGGGGGCACGAGCAGTACTTC.

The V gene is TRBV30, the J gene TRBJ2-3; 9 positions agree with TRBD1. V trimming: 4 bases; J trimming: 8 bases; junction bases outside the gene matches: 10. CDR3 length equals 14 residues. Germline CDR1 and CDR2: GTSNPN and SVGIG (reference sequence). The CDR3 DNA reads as TGTGCCTGGATGCCGGGACAGGGAAGGGGTACGCAGTATTTT. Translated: CAWMPGQGRGTQYF.

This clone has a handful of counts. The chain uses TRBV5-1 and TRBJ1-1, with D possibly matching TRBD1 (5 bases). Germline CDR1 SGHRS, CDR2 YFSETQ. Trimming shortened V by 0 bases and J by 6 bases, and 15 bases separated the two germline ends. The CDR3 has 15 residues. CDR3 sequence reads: CASSLGSATGAEAFF. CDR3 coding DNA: TGCGCCAGCAGCTTGGGATCCGCTACGGGGGCTGAAGCTTTCTTT.

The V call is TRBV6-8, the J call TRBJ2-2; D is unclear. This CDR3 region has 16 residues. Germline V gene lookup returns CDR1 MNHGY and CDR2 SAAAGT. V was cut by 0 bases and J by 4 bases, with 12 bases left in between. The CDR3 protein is CASSYSRRLSTGELFF. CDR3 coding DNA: TGTGCCAGCAGTTACTCGAGGAGACTTTCCACCGGGGAGCTGTTTTTT.

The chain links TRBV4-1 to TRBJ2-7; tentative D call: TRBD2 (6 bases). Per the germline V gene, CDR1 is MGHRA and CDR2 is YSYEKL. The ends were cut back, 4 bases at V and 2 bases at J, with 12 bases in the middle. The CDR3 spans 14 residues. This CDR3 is CASSLRDFTYEQYF. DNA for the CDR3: TGCGCCAGCAGCCTCCGGGACTTTACCTACGAGCAGTACTTC.

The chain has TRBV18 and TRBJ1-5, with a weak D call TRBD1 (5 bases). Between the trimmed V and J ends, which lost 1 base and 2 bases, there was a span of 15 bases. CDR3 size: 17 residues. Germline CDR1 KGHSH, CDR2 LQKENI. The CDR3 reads CASSPRDSRNGNQPQHF. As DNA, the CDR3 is TGTGCCAGCTCACCACGAGACAGTCGAAATGGCAATCAGCCCCAGCATTTT.

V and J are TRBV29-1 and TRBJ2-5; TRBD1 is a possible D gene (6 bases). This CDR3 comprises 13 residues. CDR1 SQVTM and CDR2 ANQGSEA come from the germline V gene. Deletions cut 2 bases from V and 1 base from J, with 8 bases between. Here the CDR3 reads CSVEKDSQETQYF. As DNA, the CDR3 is TGCAGCGTTGAAAAGGACAGCCAAGAGACCCAGTACTTC. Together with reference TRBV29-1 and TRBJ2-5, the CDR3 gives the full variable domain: SAVISQKPSRDICQRGTSLTIQCQVDSQVTMMFWYRQQPGQSLTLIATANQGSEATYESGFVIDKFPISRPNLTFSTLTVSNMSPEDSSIYLCSVEKDSQETQYFGPGTRLLVL.

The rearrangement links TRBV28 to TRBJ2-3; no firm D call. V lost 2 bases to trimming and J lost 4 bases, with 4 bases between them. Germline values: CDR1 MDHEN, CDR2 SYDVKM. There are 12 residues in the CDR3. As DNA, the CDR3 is TGTGCCAGCAGTTTACGTGCAGATACGCAGTATTTT. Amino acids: CASSLRADTQYF.

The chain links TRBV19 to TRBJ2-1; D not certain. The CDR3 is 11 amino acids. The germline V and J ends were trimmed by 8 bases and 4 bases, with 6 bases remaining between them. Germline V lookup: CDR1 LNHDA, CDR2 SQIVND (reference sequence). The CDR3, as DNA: TGTGCCAGTGGGCTATACAATGAGCAGTTCTTC. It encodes CASGLYNEQFF.

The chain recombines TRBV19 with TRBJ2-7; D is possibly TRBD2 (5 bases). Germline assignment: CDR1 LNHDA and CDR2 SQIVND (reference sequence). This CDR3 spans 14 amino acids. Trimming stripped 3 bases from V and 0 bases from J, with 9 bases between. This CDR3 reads CASSMSGNSYEQYF. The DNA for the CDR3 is TGTGCCAGTAGTATGAGCGGCAACTCCTACGAGCAGTACTTC. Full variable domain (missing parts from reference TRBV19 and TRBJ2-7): DGGITQSPKYLFRKEGQNVTLSCEQNLNHDAMYWYRQDPGQGLRLIYYSQIVNDFQKGDIAEGYSVSREKKESFPLTVTSAQKNPTAFYLCASSMSGNSYEQYFGPGTRLTVT.

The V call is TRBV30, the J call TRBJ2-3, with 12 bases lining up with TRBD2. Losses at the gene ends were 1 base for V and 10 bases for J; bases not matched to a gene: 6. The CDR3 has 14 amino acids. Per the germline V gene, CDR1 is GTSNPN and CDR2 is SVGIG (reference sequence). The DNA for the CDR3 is TGTGCCTGGAGTGGACTAGCGGGGGTTCCGCCGCAGTATTTT. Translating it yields CAWSGLAGVPPQYF.